Listed below are T cell receptor beta chains from one sample, sequenced in a study of blood T cell repertoires in COVID-19. Clones were read by immunoSEQ multiplex PCR, and TCRdb kept only the in-frame ones, dropping some. The sample holds approximately 46,000 clones, roughly four fifths seen once. Input material: peripheral blood. These TCRs come from a woman aged 60-75 years with acute or convalescent COVID-19. Each CDR3 is given with its conserved first and last residue. D genes are given only for firm matches. The size field is filled for only some rows; it gives once, few, many or a size class.

v_gene,d_gene,abundance,j_gene,CDR3aa,CDR3nt
TRBV10-1,.,.,TRBJ1-5,CASRASNQPQHF,TGCGCCAGCCGAGCCTCCAATCAGCCCCAGCATTTT
TRBV5-4,.,.,TRBJ2-4,CASSLGGTIAKNIQYF,TGTGCCAGCAGCTTGGGGGGCACTATAGCCAAAAACATTCAGTACTTC
TRBV4-2,.,.,TRBJ2-3,CASSQAGTQSTDTQYF,TGTGCCAGCAGCCAAGCCGGGACACAATCCACAGATACGCAGTATTTT
TRBV7-9,TRBD1,once,TRBJ1-1,CASSSGQDTEAFF,TGTGCCAGCAGCTCTGGACAGGACACTGAAGCTTTCTTT
TRBV7-3,.,.,TRBJ1-2,CASSLTPRAGKDGYTF,TGTGCCAGCAGCTTAACCCCGCGAGCAGGGAAAGATGGCTACACCTTC
TRBV19,.,.,TRBJ1-2,CASSIPVTHYGYTF,TGTGCCAGTAGTATACCAGTAACCCACTATGGCTACACCTTC
TRBV5-1,TRBD1,.,TRBJ1-1,CASSWDTGGTEAFF,TGCGCCAGCAGCTGGGATACAGGGGGCACTGAAGCTTTCTTT
TRBV20-1,.,.,TRBJ2-7,CSASVGGPYEQYF,TGCAGTGCTAGTGTGGGAGGCCCCTACGAGCAGTACTTC
TRBV2,.,.,TRBJ2-2,CATRWGPDTGELFF,TGTGCCACCAGGTGGGGCCCCGACACCGGGGAGCTGTTTTTT
TRBV28,TRBD1,.,TRBJ2-3,CAVRGPITDTQYF,TGTGCCGTCAGGGGGCCTATCACAGATACGCAGTATTTT
TRBV4-1,.,few,TRBJ2-7,CASSQTTNYEQYF,TGCGCCAGCAGCCAGACAACAAACTACGAGCAGTACTTC
TRBV2,.,.,TRBJ2-2,CASSDERAGELFF,TGTGCCAGCAGTGACGAACGGGCCGGGGAGCTGTTTTTT
TRBV6-5,TRBD1,.,TRBJ2-3,CATRQGVTDTQYF,TGTGCCACCAGACAGGGGGTGACAGATACGCAGTATTTT
TRBV6-1,TRBD1,.,TRBJ1-6,CASSDPGQYNSPLHF,TGTGCCAGCAGTGATCCGGGACAGTATAATTCACCCCTCCACTTT
TRBV9,.,.,TRBJ1-1,CASSLIGQRPFF,TGTGCCAGCAGCCTCATAGGACAGAGACCTTTCTTT
TRBV13,.,.,TRBJ2-1,CASGTRVSYNEQFF,TGTGCCAGCGGTACGAGGGTCTCCTACAATGAGCAGTTCTTC
TRBV6-5,TRBD1,.,TRBJ1-4,CASSTRTGYGKLFF,TGTGCCAGCAGTACCCGGACAGGGTACGGAAAACTGTTTTTT
TRBV20-1,.,.,TRBJ2-1,CSASKWSGNNEQFF,TGCAGTGCTAGTAAATGGAGCGGAAACAATGAGCAGTTCTTC
TRBV18,TRBD1,.,TRBJ1-1,CASSPEQGAGTEAFF,TGTGCCAGCTCACCCGAACAGGGGGCGGGCACTGAAGCTTTCTTT
TRBV18,TRBD1,few,TRBJ1-4,CASSLQTGDNEKLFF,TGTGCCAGCTCACTACAAACAGGGGATAATGAAAAACTGTTTTTT
TRBV10-1,TRBD1,.,TRBJ1-5,CASMGQGNQPQHF,TGCGCCAGCATGGGACAGGGTAATCAGCCCCAGCATTTT
TRBV6-6,TRBD1,.,TRBJ1-1,CASSDTTGGLTEAFF,TGTGCCAGCAGCGACACGACAGGGGGCTTGACTGAAGCTTTCTTT
TRBV20-1,TRBD2,once,TRBJ2-7,CSASRGRGGSSYEQYF,TGCAGTGCTAGTCGGGGGAGGGGAGGGAGCTCCTACGAGCAGTACTTC
TRBV6-2/TRBV6-3,.,.,TRBJ2-5,CASSYPRGTQYF,TGTGCCAGCAGTTACCCTCGGGGGACCCAGTACTTC
TRBV10-3,.,once,TRBJ2-7,CAISESRVSSYEQYF,TGTGCCATCAGTGAGTCGAGGGTCAGCTCCTACGAGCAGTACTTC
TRBV18,.,.,TRBJ2-7,CASSPRGNEQYF,TGTGCCAGCTCACCACGAGGGAACGAGCAGTACTTC
TRBV3-1/TRBV3-2,.,once,TRBJ1-2,CASSPKGRRGYGYTF,TGTGCCAGCAGCCCGAAGGGGCGTCGGGGGTATGGCTACACCTTC
TRBV5-1,.,.,TRBJ1-5,CASKPESNQPQHF,TGCGCCAGCAAGCCTGAGAGCAATCAGCCCCAGCATTTT
TRBV19,TRBD1,.,TRBJ2-3,CASSTGTGGTDTQYF,TGTGCCAGTAGTACAGGGACAGGAGGCACAGATACGCAGTATTTT
TRBV28,TRBD1,.,TRBJ1-2,CASSPMTGTANGYTF,TGTGCCAGCAGTCCCATGACCGGGACAGCGAATGGCTACACCTTC
TRBV6-1,.,.,TRBJ1-3,CASSSRGIGGNTIYF,TGTGCCAGCAGTAGCAGGGGAATTGGTGGAAACACCATATATTTT
TRBV3-1/TRBV3-2,TRBD2,.,TRBJ2-5,CASSRAGVQETQYF,TGTGCCAGCAGCCGAGCGGGAGTTCAAGAGACCCAGTACTTC
TRBV7-9,TRBD2,.,TRBJ2-1,CASSSRLAGELPYNEQFF,TGTGCCAGCAGCTCGAGACTAGCGGGAGAGCTCCCGTACAATGAGCAGTTCTTC
TRBV18,TRBD1,.,TRBJ1-1,CASSPRTGITNTEAFF,TGTGCCAGCTCACCGAGGACAGGGATCACGAACACTGAAGCTTTCTTT
TRBV3-1/TRBV3-2,.,few,TRBJ1-5,CASGWSGNQPQHF,TGTGCCAGCGGTTGGAGTGGCAATCAGCCCCAGCATTTT
TRBV6-5,TRBD1,.,TRBJ1-1,CASRGQGLNTEAFF,TGTGCCAGCAGGGGACAGGGGTTGAACACTGAAGCTTTCTTT
TRBV30,.,.,TRBJ1-2,CAWRSPLVHTGYGYTF,TGTGCCTGGAGGTCCCCTCTGGTCCATACAGGGTATGGCTACACCTTC
TRBV28,.,few,TRBJ2-7,CASSPLTSEQYF,TGTGCCAGCAGTCCCCTAACGTCCGAGCAGTACTTC
TRBV14,.,few,TRBJ1-1,CASSQDEVGGAFF,TGTGCCAGCAGCCAAGATGAGGTTGGTGGAGCTTTCTTT
TRBV28,TRBD1,.,TRBJ1-2,CASNHRTGGYTF,TGTGCCAGCAACCACCGGACAGGAGGCTACACCTTC
TRBV11-3,TRBD2,.,TRBJ2-1,CASSLGRIAGGSYEQFF,TGTGCCAGCAGCTTAGGACGGATAGCGGGGGGCTCCTATGAGCAGTTCTTC
TRBV10-3,TRBD2,once,TRBJ2-3,CATGTSGGALADTQYF,TGTGCCACAGGGACTAGCGGGGGGGCCTTGGCAGATACGCAGTATTTT
TRBV7-9,.,few,TRBJ2-7,CASSPKRSARPSYEQYF,TGTGCCAGCAGCCCAAAGAGAAGCGCAAGACCCTCCTACGAGCAGTACTTC
TRBV30,TRBD1,.,TRBJ1-5,CAWNRGGNQPQHF,TGTGCCTGGAACAGGGGCGGCAATCAGCCCCAGCATTTT
TRBV18,.,.,TRBJ1-3,CASSPPSNSGNTIYF,TGTGCCAGCTCACCACCTTCCAACTCTGGAAACACCATATATTTT
TRBV2,.,.,TRBJ1-1,CASSEQYQAFF,TGTGCCAGCAGTGAACAGTATCAAGCTTTCTTT
TRBV5-1,TRBD1,.,TRBJ2-3,CASSATGATTDTQYF,TGCGCCAGCAGCGCCACAGGGGCGACCACAGATACGCAGTATTTT
TRBV7-7,.,once,TRBJ2-5,CASSLDGGSNRGETQYF,TGTGCCAGCAGCTTAGATGGGGGGTCGAACAGAGGAGAGACCCAGTACTTC
TRBV27,.,.,TRBJ1-5,CASSPSGGPQHF,TGTGCCAGCAGTCCCTCGGGGGGCCCCCAGCATTTT
TRBV7-6,TRBD1,.,TRBJ1-2,CASSPTGNYGYTF,TGTGCCAGCAGCCCGACAGGGAACTATGGCTACACCTTC
TRBV19,TRBD1,.,TRBJ2-1,CASSRGNRGGSYNEQFF,TGTGCCAGTAGTAGGGGGAACAGGGGTGGCTCCTACAATGAGCAGTTCTTC
TRBV6-5,TRBD1,.,TRBJ2-5,CASNQDRVQETQYF,TGTGCCAGCAACCAGGACAGGGTGCAAGAGACCCAGTACTTC